A single TCR beta chain is shown here with its context. A COVID-19 case had been met by exposed participants during the 2 weeks before study entry. The sample belongs to a study of blood T cell repertoires in COVID-19. At the level of the study: The study drew acute and convalescent COVID-19 samples from the United States, Italy and Spain.

The data were produced by immunoSEQ multiplex PCR, yet TCRdb's version contains in-frame clones alone and is incomplete. Among 140,000 to 150,000 clones listed, 84% were seen once. Germline V gene data show CDR1 as GTSNPN and CDR2 as SVGIG (reference sequence). The CDR3 totals 15 residues. Losses at the gene ends were 0 bases for V and 3 bases for J; bases not matched to a gene: 5. Sequenced material: PBMCs or T cells enriched from blood (not recorded which). This clonotype was obtained from a woman between 45 and 65 years old who had been exposed to COVID-19. The rearrangement uses TRBV30 and TRBJ2-1; 7 bases agree with TRBD2. The CDR3 protein is CAWSVGGGLYNEQFF. CDR3 in DNA: TGTGCCTGGAGTGTGGGGGGGGGACTCTACAATGAGCAGTTCTTC.